This T cell receptor beta chain was sequenced for a study of shared clonotypes between healthy human individuals. The ends were cut back, 4 bases at V and 5 bases at J, with 8 bases in the middle. Germline-derived CDR1 and CDR2 are SNHLY and FYNNEI. This CDR3 comprises 12 residues. Clones were read by immunoSEQ multiplex PCR, and TCRdb kept only the in-frame ones, dropping some. The sample lists 2 million to 2.5 million clones, roughly 95% occurring once. The chain uses TRBV2 and TRBJ2-5; unclear D gene. Sequenced: naive CD4+ T cells sorted from blood. The subset is: CD45RA+ positively selected. The receptor comes from a man aged 18-30 years in good health. CDR3 residues: CASSAVEETQYF. The CDR3 DNA follows: TGTGCCAGCAGTGCTGTGGAGGAGACCCAGTACTTC.